This T cell receptor beta chain was identified during a study of prognosis after radiotherapy for stage I lung cancer. The CDR3 has 13 amino acids. Germline CDR1 and CDR2: MDHEN and SYDVKM. V shed 5 bases and J shed 0 bases, with 6 bases lying between them. Two-round multiplex PCR on genomic DNA was the method by which TCR beta CDR3 was amplified. The authors ran first-round PCR with primers specific to each TRBV and TRBJ gene. One entry per CDR3 protein results from TCRdb running MiXCR on the multiplex PCR reads. The data show fewer than 25,000 distinct CDR3 sequences, 43% seen once. This clonotype was detected many times.

The TCR originated in a donor aged 50 or older with non-small cell lung cancer. The sequencing used PBMCs, collected before or after stereotactic body radiation therapy (not recorded which). The chain combines TRBV28 with TRBJ2-3; D remains ambiguous. CDR3 bases: TGTGCCAGCAGTCCGAGTAGCACAGATACGCAGTATTTT. Its translation is CASSPSSTDTQYF.